This T cell receptor (beta chain) was identified during a study of response to subunit inactivated influenza vaccine. TCRdb processed the RT-PCR reads anew with MiXCR; each CDR3 protein has one entry. The sample contains 500,000 to 600,000 distinct CDR3 sequences, over 9.5% of which appear only once. The V segment lost 5 bases and the J segment 6 bases; nucleotides outside the gene matches: 11. Germline values: CDR1 MGHRA, CDR2 YSYEKL. The CDR3 extends over 15 amino acids. The sequenced sample was PBMCs from blood, obtained on the day of vaccination. This rearrangement joins TRBV4-1 to TRBJ2-5; 8 bases match TRBD1. This TCR derives from a man between 45 and 60 years old who received an inactivated influenza vaccine. The CDR3 nucleotides are TGCGCCAGCAGCTCCGGATATACAGGGGGGCAGACCCAGTACTTC. Its translation: CASSSGYTGGQTQYF.